Listed here are 28 T cell receptor beta chains from one sample, sequenced in a study of T cells in Graves' hyperthyroidism and ophthalmopathy. Amplification targeted TCR beta CDR3 regions from RNA transcripts. HTBI primers drove first-round RT-PCR of the TCR CDR3. TCRdb re-called the multiplex PCR reads with MiXCR, one entry per CDR3 protein. The repertoire includes approximately 400,000 distinct CDR3 sequences, around a sixth of them detected once, and 13% to 15% sits in the top ten. The sequencing sample was made of blood. The receptors derive from a woman under 30 with Graves' hyperthyroidism.

There are many counts of this clonotype. J is TRBJ1-5 and V is TRBV6-2 or TRBV6-3; unclear D gene. This CDR3 is built from 14 residues. CDR1 and CDR2 (germline): MNHEY, SVGEGT. The V and J ends lost 7 bases and 0 bases respectively, with 10 bases between them. DNA for the CDR3: TGTGCCAGCACTCGGGGATATAGCAATCAGCCCCAGCATTTT. Translated: CASTRGYSNQPQHF.

This clonotype showed up just a few times. The chain joins TRBV10-1 to TRBJ2-1; 7 bases line up with TRBD2. J lost 3 bases, V lost 2 bases, and 4 bases had no gene match. The CDR3 length is 15 residues. Germline V gives CDR1 WNHNN, CDR2 SYGVQD (reference sequence). The CDR3 sequence: CASSEGAGIYNEQFF. CDR3 nucleotide sequence: TGCGCCAGCAGTGAGGGAGCGGGAATCTACAATGAGCAGTTCTTC.

This clonotype was observed at least ten times. The genes are TRBV18 and TRBJ2-3; 9 positions agree with TRBD1. This CDR3 is 17 amino acids long. The junction had 7 bases not matched to a gene; V was cut back by 2 bases and J by 1 base. The V gene's germline CDR1 is KGHSH and CDR2 LQKENI. CDR3 nucleotides: TGTGCCAGCTCACCAACAACAGGGGGCGCGGGCACAGATACGCAGTATTTT. Translated: CASSPTTGGAGTDTQYF.

The rearrangement uses TRBV14 and TRBJ1-6, with D uncertain. V was cut by 4 bases and J by 14 bases, with 15 bases left in between. The germline V gene encodes CDR1 SGHDN and CDR2 FVKESK. CDR3 length: 13 residues. CDR3 amino acids: CASSPPGGLALHF. The CDR3 region has the DNA TGTGCCAGCAGCCCCCCGGGTGGTCTGGCCCTCCACTTT. Drawing the rest from reference TRBV14 and TRBJ1-6, the complete variable domain is EAGVTQFPSHSVIEKGQTVTLRCDPISGHDNLYWYRRVMGKEIKFLLHFVKESKQDESGMPNNRFLAERTGGTYSTLKVQPAELEDSGVYFCASSPPGGLALHFGNGTRLTVT.

The chain carries TRBV2 and TRBJ2-7; TRBD2 matches 7 bases. The length of the CDR3 is 14 residues. Germline assignment: CDR1 SNHLY and CDR2 FYNNEI. Losses at the gene ends were 3 bases for V and 5 bases for J; bases not matched to a gene: 7. The DNA for the CDR3 is TGTGCCAGCAGTGAGTCGGCCGCGGGAGACGAGCAGTACTTC. Translation gives CASSESAAGDEQYF.

This clonotype was picked up many times. The V and J genes are TRBV5-6 and TRBJ2-3; the match to TRBD2 covers 11 bases. The germline V gene has CDR1 SGHDT and CDR2 YYEEEE. Unmatched junction bases numbered 15, after V lost 4 bases and J lost 2 bases. The CDR3 runs 19 residues. CDR3 in DNA: TGTGCCAGCAGCGGACTAAGGACAGGACTAGCGGGCTCCACAGATACGCAGTATTTT. It specifies CASSGLRTGLAGSTDTQYF.

In this sample, this clonotype turned up many times. This chain links TRBV6-5 with TRBJ2-3; perhaps TRBD2 as D (6 bases). Germline V gives CDR1 MNHEY, CDR2 SVGAGI. The V end lost 0 bases, the J end lost 4 bases, and 17 bases lay between the germline ends. This CDR3 is 17 amino acids long. The CDR3 nucleotides are TGTGCCAGCAGTTACTCCCTAGGCGGGGCCGTGTCAGATACGCAGTATTTT. Amino acid sequence: CASSYSLGGAVSDTQYF.

In regard to this clonotype: A read error may be the cause here, since a much bigger clone is one base away. The rearrangement uses TRBV5-5 and TRBJ2-7, with TRBD2 identical over 12 bases. Looked up from germline, CDR1 is SGHKS and CDR2 is YYEKEE (reference sequence). The CDR3 sequence is 15 residues long. CDR3 nucleotides: TGTGCCAGCAGCTTTACTAGCGGGGGGACCTACGAGAAGTACTTC. As protein: CASSFTSGGTYEKYF.

There are a few counts of this clonotype. The rearrangement joins TRBV5-1 to TRBJ2-7; the D gene could be TRBD1 or TRBD2 (6 bases each). The CDR3 covers 13 residues. Germline V gene lookup returns CDR1 SGHRS and CDR2 YFSETQ. V lost 4 bases and J 4 bases, leaving 12 bases between the germline ends. CDR3: CASSLRGEYEQYF. CDR3 coding DNA: TGCGCCAGCAGCCTTAGGGGGGAATACGAGCAGTACTTC.

This clonotype was recorded at least ten times. CDR3: CASSPWVESTDTQYF. The CDR3 nucleotides read TGTGCCAGCAGCCCCTGGGTAGAAAGCACAGATACGCAGTATTTT. The rearrangement links TRBV28 to TRBJ2-3, with D uncertain. This CDR3 is built from 15 residues. With 6 bases removed from V and 0 bases from J, the gap between germline ends came to 13 bases. Germline V gene lookup returns CDR1 MDHEN and CDR2 SYDVKM.

This chain links TRBV15 with TRBJ2-1; D is perhaps TRBD2 (6 bases). The CDR3 sequence is 15 residues long. Per germline, CDR1 LNHNV and CDR2 YYDKDF (reference sequence). V shed 2 bases and J shed 4 bases, with 12 bases lying between them. CDR3 amino acids: CATSRSSGEYNEQFF. CDR3 nucleotides: TGTGCCACCAGCAGATCCTCGGGGGAGTACAATGAGCAGTTCTTC.

This clonotype was counted many times. V is TRBV7-8 and J is TRBJ1-1; 8 nucleotides match TRBD1. CDR3 length: 15 amino acids. Looked up from germline, CDR1 is SGHVS and CDR2 is FQNEAQ. J lost 1 base, V lost 2 bases, and 3 bases had no gene match. CDR3 sequence (DNA): TGTGCCAGCAGCTTATCCACAGGGGGGAACACTGAAGCTTTCTTT. It is translated as CASSLSTGGNTEAFF.

This clonotype has only a few counts. The rearrangement joins TRBV6-1 to TRBJ2-2, with D perhaps TRBD2 (6 bases). Germline CDR1 MNHNS, CDR2 SASEGT. Trimming cost V 5 bases and J 5 bases, with 12 bases left between them. CDR3 length: 14 residues. CDR3 nucleotides: TGTGCCAGCAGTTCCGGGAGAAGGACCGGGGAGCTGTTTTTT. This sequence encodes CASSSGRRTGELFF.

This clonotype was picked up many times. The V gene is TRBV7-2, the J gene TRBJ2-7; D gene uncertain. V was clipped by 5 bases and J by 2 bases, with 7 bases between them. Germline-derived CDR1 and CDR2 are SGHTA and FQGNSA. This CDR3 is 12 amino acids long. CDR3 DNA: TGTGCCAGCAGCCCGTCTGCCTACGAGCAGTACTTC. Protein sequence: CASSPSAYEQYF.

This clonotype was seen at least ten times. The V and J genes are TRBV20-1 and TRBJ2-2; TRBD2 agrees at 7 bases. V lost 1 base to trimming and J lost 5 bases; unmatched junction nucleotides: 7. The CDR3 consists of 15 residues. Germline CDR1 is DFQATT and CDR2 is SNEGSKA (reference sequence). The CDR3 sequence: CSARASGIYTGELFF. The CDR3 DNA is TGCAGTGCTAGAGCCAGCGGGATATATACCGGGGAGCTGTTTTTT.

This clonotype was counted many times. The chain is built from TRBV12-3 or TRBV12-4 and TRBJ1-3, with D tentatively TRBD1 (5 bases). CDR3 length equals 15 residues. Trimming stripped 6 bases from V and 0 bases from J, with 12 bases between. CDR3 sequence: CASRRDSASGNTIYF. CDR3 sequence (DNA): TGTGCCAGCAGGCGGGACTCAGCCTCTGGAAACACCATATATTTT.

The V and J genes are TRBV3-2 and TRBJ2-3; TRBD2 is the table's D call, not checked against the DNA. TRBV3-2 is a known pseudogene. The CDR3 is 16 amino acids. CDR3 nucleotides: TGTGCCAGCAGCGCCCCCCTAGCGGGGGGCACAGATACGCAGTATTTT. Amino acids: CASSAPLAGGTDTQYF.

The CDR3 protein is CASSDLAGQETQYF. The CDR3 nucleotides read TGTGCCAGCAGTGATTTGGCAGGACAAGAGACCCAGTACTTC. The V and J genes are TRBV25-1 and TRBJ2-5; D gene ambiguous. This CDR3 spans 14 amino acids. CDR1 and CDR2 (germline): MGHDK, SYGVNS. Between the trimmed V and J ends, which lost 3 bases and 2 bases, there was a span of 10 bases.

V gene TRBV9 combines with J gene TRBJ2-7, with TRBD2 as a possible D gene (5 bases). Trimming left V 4 bases short and J 7 bases short, with 18 bases between. Germline values: CDR1 SGDLS, CDR2 YYNGEE. This CDR3 is built from 14 residues. The CDR3 here is CASSPRPGGWEQYF. The CDR3 bases are TGTGCCAGCAGCCCCCGACCCGGCGGGTGGGAGCAGTACTTC.

This clonotype showed up many times. The V and J genes are TRBV20-1 and TRBJ2-5; a weak D match, TRBD2 (6 bases). V was shortened by 6 bases and J by 1 base, with 15 bases between the two germline ends. The CDR3 spans 14 residues. The germline CDR1 and CDR2 sequences are DFQATT and SNEGSKA (reference sequence). CDR3 protein: CSANSAGTQETQYF. The CDR3 coding sequence is TGCAGTGCCAACTCGGCGGGAACCCAAGAGACCCAGTACTTC.

The chain joins TRBV29-1 to TRBJ2-3, with 10 bases fitting TRBD2. The CDR3 is made up of 16 amino acids. V dropped 7 bases and J dropped 5; count of bases not matched to a gene: 15. Germline values: CDR1 SQVTM, CDR2 ANQGSEA. The CDR3 nucleotides read TGCAGCGCCCCTCCTAGCGGGAGTAGTCGGAGAGATACGCAGTATTTT. Translating gives CSAPPSGSSRRDTQYF.

In its sample, this clonotype was seen many times. The chain joins TRBV5-1 to TRBJ1-2, with 7 nucleotides matching TRBD1. The junction had 3 bases not matched to a gene; V was cut back by 4 bases and J by 3 bases. Germline lookup yields CDR1 SGHRS and CDR2 YFSETQ. This CDR3 has 13 amino acids. CDR3 in amino acids: CASSTDRDYGYTF. The CDR3 nucleotides read TGCGCCAGCAGCACCGACAGGGACTATGGCTACACCTTC. Variable domain in full (rest from reference TRBV5-1 and TRBJ1-2): KAGVTQTPRYLIKTRGQQVTLSCSPISGHRSVSWYQQTPGQGLQFLFEYFSETQRNKGNFPGRFSGRQFSNSRSEMNVSTLELGDSALYLCASSTDRDYGYTFGSGTRLTVV.

This clonotype occurred many times. CDR3 nucleotides: TGTGCCAGCAGCTATGGGGTCCATGGCTACACCTTC. It is translated as CASSYGVHGYTF. The chain links TRBV28 to TRBJ1-2, with D hard to call. V was clipped by 6 bases and J by 6 bases, with 11 bases between them. The CDR3 has 12 amino acids. Germline CDR1 and CDR2: MDHEN and SYDVKM.

This clonotype has a handful of counts. The CDR3 region is CASSPLAGSTTGEQYF. As DNA, the CDR3 is TGTGCCAGCAGTCCCCTGGCAGGGTCTACAACTGGCGAGCAGTACTTC. V gene TRBV27 combines with J gene TRBJ2-7, with D possibly matching TRBD1 (5 bases). The CDR3 length is 16 residues. CDR1 and CDR2 from the germline V gene are MNHEY and SMNVEV (reference sequence). V dropped 5 bases and J dropped 6 bases, with 23 bases sitting between them.

This chain joins TRBV18 and TRBJ2-7, with 13 bases fitting TRBD2. This CDR3 contains 19 residues. Per the germline V gene, CDR1 is KGHSH and CDR2 is LQKENI. Unmatched junction bases numbered 12, after V lost 3 bases and J lost 1 base. The CDR3 DNA follows: TGTGCCAGCTCACCCCCGGGACTAGCGGGGAGTTCCCCTTCCTACGAGCAGTACTTC. Translating gives CASSPPGLAGSSPSYEQYF.

This clonotype showed up just a few times. The rearrangement uses TRBV12-3 or TRBV12-4 and TRBJ1-2; the match to TRBD1 covers 9 bases. Germline trimming cut 4 bases from V and 8 bases from J; bases unmatched to any gene: 14. The CDR3 length is 16 residues. CDR3 sequence reads: CASSSVETGGRNGYTF. CDR3 DNA: TGTGCCAGCAGTTCCGTCGAGACAGGGGGTAGGAACGGCTACACCTTC.

With respect to this clonotype: A much larger clone lies one base from this, so it may be a read error. The CDR3 loop is CASSYSSSPGFWPQHF. As DNA, the CDR3 is TGTGCCAGCAGTTACTCGAGTTCTCCAGGCTTTTGGCCCCAGCATTTT. The rearrangement links TRBV10-3 to TRBJ1-5; D gene ambiguous. The CDR3 extends over 16 amino acids. Germline-derived CDR1 and CDR2 are ENHRY and SYGVKD.

This clonotype was counted only a few times. An end of the junction does not agree with germline; a read error may underlie this. The V gene is TRBV11-2, the J gene TRBJ2-3; D perhaps matches TRBD2 (6 bases). Per germline, CDR1 SGHAT and CDR2 FQNNGV. CDR3 size: 14 residues. Here the CDR3 DNA reads TGTGCCAACAGCCTTCCGACTAGACCTAATACGCAGTATTTT. This codes for CANSLPTRPNTQYF.